Detailed here is one T cell receptor (beta chain). This clonotype appeared many times. No cognate antigen has been identified for it. No much larger clone exists at a distance of one base, and base qualities are not known. The data originate from a study of neurological immune-mediated disorders (dated by TCRdb to between 2019 and 2020). Background on the whole study: Among the approximately 34 multiple sclerosis patients, approximately 31 had relapsing-remitting MS and 3 had secondary progressive MS. The study compared peripheral blood TCR-beta repertoires of HTLV-I-associated myelopathy (HAM/TSP) patients, multiple sclerosis patients and healthy controls using UMI-based sequencing. The 106 TCR-beta libraries included longitudinal samples, technical triplicates and paired sorted CD4+ and CD8+ T-cell subsets alongside PBMC samples. The cohort included around 70 subjects: about 14 with HAM/TSP, roughly 34 with multiple sclerosis, and 20 healthy controls. Paper-wide results and their limitations: TCR clonal expansion was highest in HAM/TSP patients and lowest in MS patients, with MS patients falling below even healthy controls. In phylogenetic analysis, the repertoires of 18 of 34 MS patients grouped into a cluster of related CDR3 sequences, which suggests a possible signature at the repertoire level. Expanded clones from different subjects shared no identical CDR3 amino acid sequences, which suggests that TCR-beta repertoires were private in all groups. No association of the MS cluster with clinical or MRI features was observed, and the need for larger cohorts was stated by the authors.

Counted from cysteine to phenylalanine, this CDR3 has 13 amino acids. Kept here is only the CDR3 DNA, which spans 39 bases and is read in frame from base 1. The germline V gene provides CDR1 SGDLS and CDR2 YYNGEE. The junction carries 3 bases between V and J, which are trimmed by 0 bases and 3 bases respectively. cDNA was synthesized by template-switch 5'RACE using a primer with a 10-nucleotide random unique molecular identifier that tagged each TCR transcript. Every sequencing run yielded over 170 million TCR-beta sequences covering 15-18 subjects. The RNeasy kit was used for extraction of total RNA. TCR-beta VDJ regions were amplified with primers for the TCR constant region and the 5'RACE anchor, using the KAPA Real-time Library Amplification kit. A first PCR added sample indexes and Illumina adaptors, after which a second PCR increased the library yield. After Ampure bead purification, the TCR product of roughly 650 bp was size-selected on a 2% E-gel SizeSelection system. Before pooling, libraries had their quality checked on a Bioanalyzer, their concentration measured with Qubit, and their quantity determined with the Kapa Library Quantification kit. Libraries were sequenced paired-end 2 x 150 bp on an Illumina HiSeq 2500. To increase sequence diversity, about 24-32% phiX was spiked into each library pool. In the original analysis: Quality-filtered reads were processed with the UMI-based MiGEC pipeline, and over 85% of raw TCR sequences were removed by the MiGEC pipeline during error correction. IMGT germline references were used for alignment of VDJ genes, and clonotypes were defined by a unique CDR3 amino acid sequence together with V-J genes. Clonal expansion, Shannon diversity and CDR3 relatedness (CalcPairwiseDistances, ClusterSamples) were evaluated with VDJtools, and phylogenetic trees were built with CLCbio workbench. Expanded clones were defined as having at least 8 unique UMIs, based on coefficient-of-variation modelling across technical triplicates. The public reads were reanalyzed by TCRdb: fastp trimming at Q25, MiXCR alignment, in-frame beta chains only. Entries that share a CDR3 protein sequence are merged under the most common genes and DNA. The V and J calls here are based on TCRdb, not the publication. This sample lists fewer than 35,000 distinct CDR3 sequences; 3% to 3.5% were detected once. Around 7.1% of the sample is held by the ten biggest clonotypes.

For the unsorted PBMC libraries, 2 million PBMCs were stored in RNAlater at -80 degrees C until RNA extraction and were used to generate the libraries. The multiple sclerosis patients were enrolled in a US clinical protocol that evaluated disease progression with magnetic resonance imaging. Peripheral blood was subjected to Ficoll-Hypaque density gradient centrifugation to isolate PBMCs, which were then cryopreserved in liquid nitrogen. Sequenced: PBMCs. The V and J segments used are TRBV9 and TRBJ2-2; a confident D gene designation cannot be given. This TCR derives from a woman younger than 45 with multiple sclerosis. The nucleotide sequence reads as follows: TGTGCCAGCAGCGTAGTCCACACCGGGGAGCTGTTTTTT. It translates as CASSVVHTGELFF.